These 13 T cell receptor beta chains originate from one sample sequenced in a study of cytomegalovirus exposure and HLA in healthy donors. Using immunoSEQ multiplex PCR, the repertoire was profiled, and TCRdb retains in-frame clones only, with some absent. The data hold 200,000 to 300,000 clones, with 90% observed a single time. Sequenced material: PBMCs. Every receptor here comes from a woman in her thirties in good health and CMV-seronegative.

The CDR3 loop is CASSQGTGPNNEQFF. CDR3 coding DNA: TGCGCCAGCAGCCAAGGGACAGGGCCCAACAATGAGCAGTTCTTC. The V and J genes are TRBV4-3 and TRBJ2-1, with 8 bases that match TRBD1. CDR3 length: 15 residues. The ends lost 1 base at V and 5 bases at J; junction bases unmatched: 4. Looked up from germline, CDR1 is LGHNA and CDR2 is YSLEER.

The chain links TRBV6-5 to TRBJ1-3, with 7 bases fitting TRBD1. Germline V lookup: CDR1 MNHEY, CDR2 SVGAGI. The CDR3 consists of 15 residues. V lost 0 bases, J lost 6 bases, and 5 bases stayed unmatched. The CDR3 sequence: CASSYSPGTVNTIYF. The DNA for the CDR3 is TGTGCCAGCAGTTACTCCCCAGGGACAGTAAACACCATATATTTT.

This clone turned up a few times. The chain couples TRBV7-2 to TRBJ2-5; no clear D. V lost 2 bases and J 2 bases, leaving 0 bases between the germline ends. This CDR3 comprises 11 residues. CDR1 and CDR2 from the germline V gene are SGHTA and FQGNSA. The CDR3 spells CASSLQETQYF. CDR3 DNA: TGTGCCAGCAGCTTACAAGAGACCCAGTACTTC.

Details on this clone: Distinct nucleotide sequences in the sample also encode this CDR3. The chain carries TRBV29-1 and TRBJ2-7, with D tentatively TRBD1 (5 bases). The CDR3 is 11 amino acids. V was trimmed by 5 bases and J by 3 bases, leaving 8 bases between them. Germline loops: CDR1 SQVTM, CDR2 ANQGSEA. CDR3 DNA sequence: TGCAGCGTTTTAGACAGCTACGAGCAGTACTTC. Translation: CSVLDSYEQYF.

The rearrangement joins TRBV7-3 to TRBJ2-1; 11 nucleotides align to TRBD2. The CDR3 length is 15 residues. Germline CDR1 reads SGHTA; CDR2 reads FQGTGA. Trimming took 4 bases from V and 4 from J; bases not matched to a gene: 3. In DNA, the CDR3 is TGTGCCAGCAGCTGGGGACTAGCGGTTTACAATGAGCAGTTCTTC. Its protein product is CASSWGLAVYNEQFF.

A remark on this clone: Other nucleotide sequences from this sample produce the same CDR3. V is TRBV27 and J is TRBJ2-3; TRBD2 matches 11 bases. V dropped 4 bases and J dropped 2; count of bases not matched to a gene: 5. Germline V CDR1 and CDR2: MNHEY, SMNVEV (reference sequence). The CDR3 length is 16 residues. DNA for the CDR3: TGTGCCAGCAGTTCCGGACTAGCGGGTTCCACAGATACGCAGTATTTT. Translating it yields CASSSGLAGSTDTQYF.

The chain recombines TRBV28 with TRBJ2-3; D ambiguous. The CDR3 covers 12 residues. V was shortened by 2 bases and J by 1 base, with 1 base between the two germline ends. Germline values: CDR1 MDHEN, CDR2 SYDVKM. CDR3 loop: CASSLGTDTQYF. The CDR3 bases are TGTGCCAGCAGTTTAGGCACAGATACGCAGTATTTT.

Of note for this clone: Other DNA sequences of this sample code for an identical CDR3. The chain links TRBV9 to TRBJ2-6; D unclear. The CDR3 is 15 residues long. From germline, CDR1 is SGDLS and CDR2 YYNGEE. Trimming removed 0 bases from V and 2 bases from J, with 6 bases in between. Written as DNA, the CDR3 is TGTGCCAGCAGCGTAGAAGGAACTGGGGCCAACGTCCTGACTTTC. Translation gives CASSVEGTGANVLTF.

The gene calls are TRBV28 and TRBJ2-5; 7 nucleotides line up with TRBD1. Unmatched junction bases numbered 5, after V lost 7 bases and J lost 0 bases. The CDR3 consists of 14 residues. Germline loops: CDR1 MDHEN, CDR2 SYDVKM. CDR3 protein: CASKGQENQETQYF. The CDR3 DNA sequence: TGTGCCAGCAAAGGACAGGAAAACCAAGAGACCCAGTACTTC.

The chain couples TRBV5-6 to TRBJ1-2; D possibly corresponds to TRBD1 (5 bases). V gave up 1 base and J gave up 7 bases, with 23 bases separating them. Germline V CDR1 and CDR2: SGHDT, YYEEEE. CDR3 size: 17 residues. The CDR3: CASSLFPVGRDIGGYTF. In DNA, the CDR3 is TGTGCCAGCAGCTTGTTCCCTGTCGGCAGGGATATAGGTGGCTACACCTTC.

CDR3 nucleotide sequence: TGTGCCAGCAGTCTAAGACCACCTCCATTAAGTCAGCCCCAGCATTTT. Its translation is CASSLRPPPLSQPQHF. The rearrangement joins TRBV27 to TRBJ1-5, with D unresolved. This CDR3 spans 16 amino acids. Per germline, CDR1 MNHEY and CDR2 SMNVEV (reference sequence). V was cut by 5 bases and J by 6 bases, with 20 bases left in between.

This chain links TRBV18 with TRBJ2-7; no clear D gene. The ends were cut back, 6 bases at V and 3 bases at J, with 18 bases in the middle. CDR3 length: 15 residues. Germline lookup yields CDR1 KGHSH and CDR2 LQKENI. The CDR3 region has the DNA TGTGCCAGCTCGTCAGACCGGTCCGGTAACTACGAGCAGTACTTC. Encoded protein: CASSSDRSGNYEQYF.

This clone was found once. The rearrangement uses TRBV11-2 and TRBJ1-1, with no clear D. V was clipped by 2 bases and J by 1 base, with 8 bases between them. CDR3 length: 14 amino acids. Germline V gene sequence: CDR1 SGHAT, CDR2 FQNNGV. CDR3: CASSLHPGNTEAFF. The CDR3 DNA reads TGTGCCAGCAGCTTACATCCAGGGAACACTGAAGCTTTCTTT.